This T cell receptor beta chain is drawn from a study of tumor-infiltrating lymphocytes in localized non-small cell lung cancer. Study context: Some samples were collected after neoadjuvant chemotherapy; smokers, never-smokers and several histologies were included.

Study-level results: Not all patients were TCR sequenced, owing to tissue quantity. TCRbeta sequencing showed higher T cell infiltration in tumors than uninvolved lung.

Deletions cut 5 bases from V and 1 base from J, with 11 bases between. Germline values: CDR1 SGHNT, CDR2 YENEEA. The CDR3 runs 14 residues. Generated by immunoSEQ multiplex PCR, the TCRdb table keeps only in-frame clones and is missing some. The sample holds 7,000 or so clones; 74% are singletons and the top ten take roughly 8%. This clone was observed a few times. Its antigen is not identified. The receptor was derived from a human donor with non-small cell lung cancer. V gene TRBV11-3 combines with J gene TRBJ1-2; D remains unclear. Source material: uninvolved lung tissue not adjacent to the tumor. CDR3: CASSPRGGNYGYTF. The CDR3 DNA is TGTGCCAGCAGCCCCCGCGGCGGTAACTATGGCTACACCTTC. The full variable domain, rest sourced from reference TRBV11-3 and TRBJ1-2, is EAGVVQSPRYKIIEKKQPVAFWCNPISGHNTLYWYLQNLGQGPELLIRYENEEAVDDSQLPKDRFSAERLKGVDSTLKIQPAELGDSAVYLCASSPRGGNYGYTFGSGTRLTVV.